The clone carrying this T cell receptor beta chain was seen many times. Its cognate antigen is unknown. The CDR3 sequence is 15 residues long. With 6 bases clipped from V and 9 bases from J, the junction kept 15 bases outside the gene matches. These data originate in a study of blood T cells in healthy people across ages. PCR was performed a second time for roughly 7 to 11 cycles using a sample-barcoded 5' primer and a J-beta primer mix. TCRdb called the 5' RACE reads again in MiXCR, with one record for every CDR3 protein. The sample carries almost 300,000 distinct CDR3 sequences, around 30% recorded once. The study recruited healthy Caucasian donors from Russia who were aged roughly 6 to 95. Study-wide findings and caveats: Both naive CD4+ cell counts and diversity were greater in long-lived donors than in aged donors.

Sequenced: blood. The TCR originated in an older woman in good health. The rearrangement links TRBV12-3 or TRBV12-4 to TRBJ2-7, with 9 positions matching TRBD1. The CDR3 coding sequence is TGTGCCAGCAGCCCGACAGGGGGTGGTCTACGAAGGCAGTACTTC. It is translated as CASSPTGGGLRRQYF.